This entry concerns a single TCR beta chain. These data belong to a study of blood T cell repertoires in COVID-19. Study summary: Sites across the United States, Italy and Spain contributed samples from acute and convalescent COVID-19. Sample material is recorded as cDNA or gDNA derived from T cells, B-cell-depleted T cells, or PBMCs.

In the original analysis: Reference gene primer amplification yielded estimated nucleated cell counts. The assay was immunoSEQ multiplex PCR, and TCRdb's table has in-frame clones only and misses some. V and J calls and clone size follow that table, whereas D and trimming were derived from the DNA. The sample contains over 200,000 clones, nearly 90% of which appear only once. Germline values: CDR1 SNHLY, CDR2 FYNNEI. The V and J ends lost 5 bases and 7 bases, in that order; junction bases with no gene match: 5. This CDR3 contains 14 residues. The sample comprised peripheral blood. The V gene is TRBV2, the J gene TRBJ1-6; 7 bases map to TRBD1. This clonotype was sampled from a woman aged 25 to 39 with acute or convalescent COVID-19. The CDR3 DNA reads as TGTGCCAGCAGTTTCCGGGACAGAAATTCACCCCTCCACTTT. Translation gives CASSFRDRNSPLHF.